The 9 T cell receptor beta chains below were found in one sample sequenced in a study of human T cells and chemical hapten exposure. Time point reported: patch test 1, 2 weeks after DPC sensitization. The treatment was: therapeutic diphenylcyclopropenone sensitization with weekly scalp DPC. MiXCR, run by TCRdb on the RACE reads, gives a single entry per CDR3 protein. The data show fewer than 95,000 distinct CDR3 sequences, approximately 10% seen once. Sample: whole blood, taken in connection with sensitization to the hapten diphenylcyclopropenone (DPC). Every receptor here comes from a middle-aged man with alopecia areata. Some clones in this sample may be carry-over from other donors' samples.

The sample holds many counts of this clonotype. This chain's CDR3 is CSAENQRGSNQPQHF. Written as DNA, the CDR3 is TGCAGTGCTGAGAACCAAAGAGGTAGCAATCAGCCCCAGCATTTT. The V and J genes are TRBV20-1 and TRBJ1-5; D is uncertain. Germline values: CDR1 DFQATT, CDR2 SNEGSKA (reference sequence). The V and J ends lost 5 bases and 0 bases respectively, with 14 bases between them. The CDR3 loop spans 15 amino acids.

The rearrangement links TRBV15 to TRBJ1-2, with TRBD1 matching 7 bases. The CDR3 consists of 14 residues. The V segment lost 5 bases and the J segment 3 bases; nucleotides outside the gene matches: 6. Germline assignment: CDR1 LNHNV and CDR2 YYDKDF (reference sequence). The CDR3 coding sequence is TGTGCCACCAGCGGTACAGGGGAATACTATGGCTACACCTTC. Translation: CATSGTGEYYGYTF.

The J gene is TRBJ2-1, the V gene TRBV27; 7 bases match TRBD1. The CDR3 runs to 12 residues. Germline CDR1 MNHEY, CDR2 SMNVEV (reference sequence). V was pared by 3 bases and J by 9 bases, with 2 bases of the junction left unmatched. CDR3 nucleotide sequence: TGTGCCAGCAGTTTCCGGACAGGTGAGCAGTTCTTC. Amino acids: CASSFRTGEQFF.

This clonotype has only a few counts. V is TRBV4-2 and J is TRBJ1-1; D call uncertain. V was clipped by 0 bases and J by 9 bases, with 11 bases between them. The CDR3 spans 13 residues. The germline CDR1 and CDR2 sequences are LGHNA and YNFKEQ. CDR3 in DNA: TGTGCCAGCAGCCAAGATCCGGGATTAAAAGCTTTCTTT. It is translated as CASSQDPGLKAFF.

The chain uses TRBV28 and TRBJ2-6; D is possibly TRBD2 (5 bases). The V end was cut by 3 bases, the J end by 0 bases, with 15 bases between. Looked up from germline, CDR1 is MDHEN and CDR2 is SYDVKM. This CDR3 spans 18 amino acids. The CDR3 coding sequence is TGTGCCAGCAGTTTCTATACTGGACTGGGCTCTGGGGCCAACGTCCTGACTTTC. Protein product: CASSFYTGLGSGANVLTF.

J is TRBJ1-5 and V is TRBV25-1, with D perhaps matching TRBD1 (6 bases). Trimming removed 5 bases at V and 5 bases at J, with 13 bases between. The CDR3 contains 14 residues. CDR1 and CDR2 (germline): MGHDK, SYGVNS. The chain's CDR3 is CASSPRGGHQPQHF. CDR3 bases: TGTGCCAGCAGTCCCAGGGGTGGGCATCAGCCCCAGCATTTT.

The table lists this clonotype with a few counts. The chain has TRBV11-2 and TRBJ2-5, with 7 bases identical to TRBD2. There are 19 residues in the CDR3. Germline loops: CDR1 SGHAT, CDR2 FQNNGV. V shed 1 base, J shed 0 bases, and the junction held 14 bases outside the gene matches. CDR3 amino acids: CASSLGRLGASGNQETQYF. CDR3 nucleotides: TGTGCCAGCAGCTTAGGTCGCTTGGGAGCTAGCGGAAACCAAGAGACCCAGTACTTC. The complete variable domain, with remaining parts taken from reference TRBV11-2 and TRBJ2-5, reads EAGVAQSPRYKIIEKRQSVAFWCNPISGHATLYWYQQILGQGPKLLIQFQNNGVVDDSQLPKDRFSAERLKGVDSTLKIQPAKLEDSAVYLCASSLGRLGASGNQETQYFGPGTRLLVL.

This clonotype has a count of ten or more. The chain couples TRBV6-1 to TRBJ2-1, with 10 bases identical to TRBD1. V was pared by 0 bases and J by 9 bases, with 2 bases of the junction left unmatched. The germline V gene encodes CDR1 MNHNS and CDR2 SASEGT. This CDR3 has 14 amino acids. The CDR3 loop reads CASSEAGQGPEQFF. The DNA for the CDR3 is TGTGCCAGCAGTGAAGCGGGACAGGGGCCTGAGCAGTTCTTC.

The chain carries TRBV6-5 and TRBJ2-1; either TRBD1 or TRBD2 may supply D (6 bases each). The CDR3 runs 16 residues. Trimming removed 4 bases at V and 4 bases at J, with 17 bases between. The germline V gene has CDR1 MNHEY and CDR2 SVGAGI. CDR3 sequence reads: CASSLGGGAPYNEQFF. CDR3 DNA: TGTGCCAGCAGTTTGGGGGGCGGGGCGCCTTACAATGAGCAGTTCTTC.